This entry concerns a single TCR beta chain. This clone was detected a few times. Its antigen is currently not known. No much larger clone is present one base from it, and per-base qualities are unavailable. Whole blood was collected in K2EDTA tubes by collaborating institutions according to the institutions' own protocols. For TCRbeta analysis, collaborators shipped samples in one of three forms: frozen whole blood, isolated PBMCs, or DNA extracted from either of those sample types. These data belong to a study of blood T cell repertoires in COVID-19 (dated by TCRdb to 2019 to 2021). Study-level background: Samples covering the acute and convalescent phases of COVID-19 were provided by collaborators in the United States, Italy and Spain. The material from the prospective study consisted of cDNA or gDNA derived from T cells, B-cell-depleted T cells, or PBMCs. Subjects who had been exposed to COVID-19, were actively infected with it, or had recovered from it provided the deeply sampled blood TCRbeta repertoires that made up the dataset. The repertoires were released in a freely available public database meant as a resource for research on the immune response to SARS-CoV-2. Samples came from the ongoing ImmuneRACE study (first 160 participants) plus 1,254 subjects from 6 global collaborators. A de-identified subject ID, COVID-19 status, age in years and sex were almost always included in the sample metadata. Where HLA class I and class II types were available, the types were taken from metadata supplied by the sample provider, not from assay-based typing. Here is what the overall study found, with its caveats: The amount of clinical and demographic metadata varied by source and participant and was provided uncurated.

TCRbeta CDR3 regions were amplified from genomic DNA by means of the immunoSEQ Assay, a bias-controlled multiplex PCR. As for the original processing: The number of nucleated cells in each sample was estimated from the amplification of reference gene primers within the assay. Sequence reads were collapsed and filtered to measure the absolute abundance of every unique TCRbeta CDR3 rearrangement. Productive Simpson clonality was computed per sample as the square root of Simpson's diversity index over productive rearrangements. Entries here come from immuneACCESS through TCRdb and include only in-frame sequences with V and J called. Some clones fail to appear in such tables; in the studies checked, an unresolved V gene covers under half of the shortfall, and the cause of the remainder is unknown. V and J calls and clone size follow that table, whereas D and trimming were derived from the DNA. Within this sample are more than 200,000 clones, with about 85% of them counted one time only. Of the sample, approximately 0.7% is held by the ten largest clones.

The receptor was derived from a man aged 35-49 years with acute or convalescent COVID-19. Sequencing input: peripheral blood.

The nucleotide sequence is given as TGTGCCAGCTCCCAAATTCGCACAGATACGCAGTATTTT. Its protein reads: CASSQIRTDTQYF. The V and J genes are TRBV18 and TRBJ2-3; the D segment cannot be called with confidence. Deletion took 6 bases off V and 1 base off J, with a span of 8 bases between the germline ends. CDR1 and CDR2 are read off the germline V gene as KGHSH and LQKENI. Taken from cysteine to phenylalanine, the CDR3 has 13 residues. Only the CDR3 DNA is retained, 39 bases long and in frame from the first base.